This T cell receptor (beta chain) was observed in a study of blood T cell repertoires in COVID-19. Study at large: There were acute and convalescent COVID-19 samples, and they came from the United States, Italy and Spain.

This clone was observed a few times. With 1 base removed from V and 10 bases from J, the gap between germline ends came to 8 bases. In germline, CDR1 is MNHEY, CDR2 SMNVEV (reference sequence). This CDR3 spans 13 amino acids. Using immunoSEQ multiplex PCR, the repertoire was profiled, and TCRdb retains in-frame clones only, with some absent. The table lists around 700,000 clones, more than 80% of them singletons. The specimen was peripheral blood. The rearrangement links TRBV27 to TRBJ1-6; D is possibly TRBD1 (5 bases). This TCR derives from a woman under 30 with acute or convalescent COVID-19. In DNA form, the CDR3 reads TGTGCCAGCAGTTTATTCAGGGAATCACCCCTCCACTTT. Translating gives CASSLFRESPLHF.